A selection of T cell receptor beta chains follows, all from one sample in a study of OX40 agonist ivuxolimab in advanced cancers. Only in-frame clones appear in the TCRdb table, and some are missing; sequencing was by immunoSEQ multiplex PCR. The data show tens of thousands of clones, approximately 88% seen once. This specimen was CD4+ or CD8+ T cells sorted from blood, taken in a trial of the OX40 agonist ivuxolimab. The receptors here all came from an adult with an advanced solid tumor such as melanoma, head and neck, liver or kidney cancer. Each CDR3 is given with its conserved first and last residue. D genes are given only for firm matches. Expanded clones get a size class; other rows say once, few or many, or leave the size out.

d_gene | j_gene | len | abundance | v_gene | CDR3nt | CDR3aa
TRBD2 | TRBJ2-1 | 16 | . | TRBV5-4 | TGTGCCAGCAGTTCGCAAATAGCGGGGGGGCCCAATGAGCAGTTCTTC | CASSSQIAGGPNEQFF
. | TRBJ2-3 | 15 | . | TRBV5-1 | TGCGCCAGCAGCTTACAGGGTGGGAGCACAGATACGCAGTATTTT | CASSLQGGSTDTQYF
TRBD2 | TRBJ2-5 | 16 | . | TRBV18 | TGTGCCAGCTCACCAGGACTAGCGGGGGGCCAAGAGACCCAGTACTTC | CASSPGLAGGQETQYF
. | TRBJ1-6 | 13 | . | TRBV6-5 | TGTGCCAGCAGCGGGCAGGTCTTGGCGCCCCTCCACTTT | CASSGQVLAPLHF
. | TRBJ2-1 | 17 | . | TRBV27 | TGTGCCAGCAGTACCATACAGCGGGCCAACTCCTACAATGAGCAGTTCTTC | CASSTIQRANSYNEQFF
. | TRBJ2-1 | 15 | . | TRBV5-1 | TGCGCCAGCAGCTTGGATGTGGGGGCCTACAATGAGCAGTTCTTC | CASSLDVGAYNEQFF
TRBD1 | TRBJ1-2 | 15 | . | TRBV9 | TGTGCCAGCAGTCCTCTTCCGGGACAGGGCTATGGCTACACCTTC | CASSPLPGQGYGYTF
. | TRBJ1-1 | 14 | . | TRBV5-6 | TGTGCCAGCAGCCCGGTCAGCGGGGTAGATGAAGCTTTCTTT | CASSPVSGVDEAFF
. | TRBJ1-2 | 17 | . | TRBV21-1 | TGTGCCAGCAGCAAGGGGCGCCGGCGATGGGGGGCCTATGGCTACACCTTC | CASSKGRRRWGAYGYTF
TRBD1 | TRBJ2-7 | 18 | . | TRBV2 | TGTGCCAGCAGGGGGACAGGTTACGGTTTTGGGGGAGGTGACGAGCAGTACTTC | CASRGTGYGFGGGDEQYF
. | TRBJ1-6 | 15 | . | TRBV5-4 | TGTGCCAGCAGCCTAGGGGCAGCAGCGAATTCACCCCTCCACTTT | CASSLGAAANSPLHF
. | TRBJ1-2 | 14 | . | TRBV6-1 | TGTGCCAGCAGTGAAATATACCAGGGCTATGGCTACACCTTC | CASSEIYQGYGYTF
TRBD2 | TRBJ2-3 | 17 | . | TRBV7-8 | TGTGCCAGCAGCCGGAGGCGGGTAGCGGGGGATACAGATACGCAGTATTTT | CASSRRRVAGDTDTQYF
. | TRBJ2-7 | 13 | . | TRBV5-5 | TGTGCCAGCAGCTTGGCCACACATCTAGAGCAGTACTTC | CASSLATHLEQYF
TRBD1 | TRBJ1-4 | 14 | . | TRBV6-1 | TGTGCCAGCAGTGGTACAGGGGCTAATGAAAAACTGTTTTTT | CASSGTGANEKLFF
. | TRBJ1-1 | 13 | . | TRBV6-1 | TGTGCCAGCAGTGATAGGGGGTTCACTGAAGCTTTCTTT | CASSDRGFTEAFF
. | TRBJ1-1 | 14 | . | TRBV9 | TGTGCCAGCAGCGTAGTGGCAGGGAACACTGAAGCTTTCTTT | CASSVVAGNTEAFF
TRBD1 | TRBJ2-2 | 17 | . | TRBV5-1 | TGCGCCAGCAGCTTTCGACAGGGGGCCCTCTCCACCGGGGAGCTGTTTTTT | CASSFRQGALSTGELFF
. | TRBJ2-3 | 16 | . | TRBV5-1 | TGCGCCAGCAGCTTGGGGGCATTTACGGGGACAGATACGCAGTATTTT | CASSLGAFTGTDTQYF
TRBD1 | TRBJ1-5 | 15 | few | TRBV2 | TGTGCCAGCAGTGAAGCGGTGGCAGGGGGTCAGCCCCAGCATTTT | CASSEAVAGGQPQHF
TRBD1 | TRBJ1-1 | 16 | . | TRBV6-1 | TGTGCCAGCAGTGAAACAGGGGCGGGGGTGAACACTGAAGCTTTCTTT | CASSETGAGVNTEAFF
. | TRBJ2-3 | 12 | . | TRBV9 | TGTGCCAGCAGCCCCAGAGTCGATACGCAGTATTTT | CASSPRVDTQYF
. | TRBJ2-7 | 14 | . | TRBV9 | TGTGCCAGCAGCGTAGGACAGGCGGCCTACGAGCAGTACTTC | CASSVGQAAYEQYF
. | TRBJ2-2 | 13 | . | TRBV11-2 | TGTGCCAGCAGCTTAGTTGATGCCGGGGAGCTGTTTTTT | CASSLVDAGELFF
. | TRBJ1-2 | 13 | . | TRBV9 | TGTGCCAGCAGCGAAACAGCTTTCTATGGCTACACCTTC | CASSETAFYGYTF
TRBD1 | TRBJ1-2 | 14 | . | TRBV7-2 | TGTGCCAGCAGCATCAGGGGGATGGGATATGGCTACACCTTC | CASSIRGMGYGYTF
TRBD1 | TRBJ1-2 | 14 | . | TRBV14 | TGTGCCAGCAGCCAAGACAGGGGGCCGGTCGGCTACACCTTC | CASSQDRGPVGYTF
. | TRBJ1-2 | 11 | . | TRBV20-1 | TGCAGTGCCAGAATTAACTATGGCTACACCTTC | CSARINYGYTF
. | TRBJ1-2 | 14 | . | TRBV6-5 | TGTGCCAGCAGTTTCGACGGACTACCGGGGGGCTACACCTTC | CASSFDGLPGGYTF
. | TRBJ2-1 | 15 | . | TRBV2 | TGTGCCAGCAGTGAACTCCCCACTAGTAACGGATTGCGGTTCTTC | CASSELPTSNGLRFF
. | TRBJ2-2 | 16 | . | TRBV6-1 | TGTGCCAGCAGTGCCGGACGGATGGGAAACACCGGGGAGCTGTTTTTT | CASSAGRMGNTGELFF
. | TRBJ2-1 | 15 | . | TRBV10-1 | TGCGCCAGCAGTGAAAGACCGGGGACCTACAATGAGCAGTTCTTC | CASSERPGTYNEQFF
. | TRBJ2-7 | 13 | . | TRBV7-9 | TGTGCCAGCACCGAAAGGGCTACCTACGAGCAGTACTTC | CASTERATYEQYF
TRBD2 | TRBJ2-2 | 16 | . | TRBV6-6 | TGTGCCAGCAGTTCCCCAGTGGGGGGGAACCCCGGGGAGCTGTTTTTT | CASSSPVGGNPGELFF
. | TRBJ2-5 | 13 | once | TRBV5-4 | TGTGCCAGCAGCTTGGTCGGGAAAGAGACCCAGTACTTC | CASSLVGKETQYF
TRBD2 | TRBJ2-1 | 17 | . | TRBV11-3 | TGTGCCAGCAGCCACCGCCTAGGACTAGCGGGGGTCAATGAGCAGTTCTTC | CASSHRLGLAGVNEQFF
. | TRBJ2-2 | 16 | few | TRBV5-1 | TGCGCCAGCAGCCCGGTGCCTGGCTTTCCCACCGGGGAGCTGTTTTTT | CASSPVPGFPTGELFF
. | TRBJ2-5 | 14 | once | TRBV11-2 | TGTGCCAGCAGCTTAAATCGGATGACAGAGACCCAGTACTTC | CASSLNRMTETQYF
TRBD1 | TRBJ1-5 | 15 | . | TRBV6-1 | TGTGCCAGCAGTGAAGCGGGGGACAGGGGTCAGCCCCAGCATTTT | CASSEAGDRGQPQHF
. | TRBJ1-1 | 17 | . | TRBV4-1 | TGCGCCAGCAGCCCAAACCCCTCCAGGGGTCTGAACACTGAAGCTTTCTTT | CASSPNPSRGLNTEAFF